These 22 T cell receptor beta chains were sequenced from one sample in a study of PD-L1 blockade in urothelial cancer. Some clones are missing from TCRdb's copy, which holds only in-frame ones; the method was immunoSEQ multiplex PCR. Of about 52,000 clones in the sample, 84% are singletons; the top ten hold about 5.6%. The sample here was PBMCs, taken around atezolizumab (anti-PD-L1) treatment. These receptors were collected from a man aged 40-55 years with urothelial cancer.

V gene TRBV5-4 combines with J gene TRBJ2-1; 10 positions match TRBD2. Looked up from germline, CDR1 is SGHNT and CDR2 is YYREEE (reference sequence). Losses at the gene ends were 1 base for V and 10 bases for J; bases not matched to a gene: 2. This CDR3 comprises 13 residues. The DNA of the CDR3 is TGTGCCAGCAGCTTGCCGACTAGCGGGGAGCAGTTCTTC. As protein: CASSLPTSGEQFF.

The CDR3 region has the DNA TGCGCCAGCAGCCTTTCTAGCGGGGGTGCCTACGAGCAGTACTTC. Its translation is CASSLSSGGAYEQYF. This sequence joins TRBV5-1 and TRBJ2-7; 10 bases agree with TRBD2. V shed 4 bases, J shed 2 bases, and the junction held 6 bases outside the gene matches. The germline V gene has CDR1 SGHRS and CDR2 YFSETQ. The CDR3 loop spans 15 amino acids.

This clone came up once. The chain combines TRBV5-1 with TRBJ1-1; D not certain. CDR3 size: 14 residues. V shed 0 bases and J shed 4 bases, with 10 bases lying between them. Germline values: CDR1 SGHRS, CDR2 YFSETQ. The CDR3 DNA sequence: TGCGCCAGCAGCTTGGGGGTCGAGGGCACTGAAGCTTTCTTT. Its protein product is CASSLGVEGTEAFF.

This chain links TRBV30 with TRBJ2-3, with 7 bases identical to TRBD2. Germline-derived CDR1 and CDR2 are GTSNPN and SVGIG (reference sequence). The V gene end was trimmed by 4 bases and the J gene end by 4 bases; junction bases not matched to a gene: 8. The CDR3 contains 14 residues. The CDR3 coding sequence is TGTGCCTGGAAGGTGGGAGGGCCCTCAGATACGCAGTATTTT. Translating it yields CAWKVGGPSDTQYF.

This clone was counted a few times. Different DNA sequences within this sample yield the same CDR3. The rearrangement links TRBV7-3 to TRBJ1-1; possible D gene TRBD1, 5 bases. Germline V gives CDR1 SGHTA, CDR2 FQGTGA. V was cut by 5 bases and J by 2 bases, with 9 bases left in between. The CDR3 sequence is 13 residues long. The CDR3 DNA reads as TGTGCCAGCAGCCCCCAGGGAAACACTGAAGCTTTCTTT. It yields the protein CASSPQGNTEAFF.

The chain recombines TRBV10-3 with TRBJ2-1; D gene unclear. The CDR3 is 15 amino acids. Germline lookup yields CDR1 ENHRY and CDR2 SYGVKD. V was clipped by 2 bases and J by 1 base, with 9 bases between them. CDR3 sequence (DNA): TGTGCCATCAGTGAGGAACACCCTTCCTACAATGAGCAGTTCTTC. As protein: CAISEEHPSYNEQFF.

V and J are TRBV29-1 and TRBJ2-1; 8 nucleotides match TRBD2. This CDR3 contains 12 residues. After removal of 6 bases from V and 6 bases from J, the junction contained 4 bases not matched to a gene. Germline V gene lookup returns CDR1 SQVTM and CDR2 ANQGSEA. The CDR3 coding sequence is TGCAGCGTGATAGCGGGATCCAATGAGCAGTTCTTC. This translates into CSVIAGSNEQFF.

This chain joins TRBV6-5 and TRBJ1-4, with D possibly matching TRBD1 (5 bases). The CDR3 is 15 residues long. Germline V CDR1 and CDR2: MNHEY, SVGAGI. Deletions cut 2 bases from V and 7 bases from J, with 14 bases between. Here the CDR3 reads CASSYGSGIGEKLFF. The CDR3 DNA is TGTGCCAGCAGTTACGGTTCAGGGATCGGTGAAAAACTGTTTTTT.

V gene TRBV7-3 combines with J gene TRBJ1-1; D remains ambiguous. Germline lookup yields CDR1 SGHTA and CDR2 FQGTGA. CDR3 length: 13 amino acids. Deletions cut 5 bases from V and 1 base from J, with 8 bases between. CDR3 sequence (DNA): TGTGCCAGCAGCGCCTCGGGGAACACTGAAGCTTTCTTT. As protein: CASSASGNTEAFF.

V gene TRBV5-1 combines with J gene TRBJ2-1; possibly TRBD2 for D (6 bases). The V gene lost 7 bases and the J gene lost 10 bases, with 18 bases spanning the gap. Germline V gene sequence: CDR1 SGHRS, CDR2 YFSETQ. The length of the CDR3 is 13 residues. In DNA form, the CDR3 reads TGCGCCAGCGCCTCGGGGTGGGCGGGAGAGCAGTTCTTC. Its translation is CASASGWAGEQFF. The complete variable domain, with remaining parts taken from reference TRBV5-1 and TRBJ2-1, reads KAGVTQTPRYLIKTRGQQVTLSCSPISGHRSVSWYQQTPGQGLQFLFEYFSETQRNKGNFPGRFSGRQFSNSRSEMNVSTLELGDSALYLCASASGWAGEQFFGPGTRLTVL.

The rearrangement links TRBV6-5 to TRBJ1-1; maybe TRBD1 (5 bases). The germline V gene has CDR1 MNHEY and CDR2 SVGAGI. Trimming removed 7 bases at V and 11 bases at J, with 23 bases between. The CDR3 has 14 amino acids. The chain's CDR3 is CASNLGVQGGRAFF. CDR3 DNA sequence: TGTGCCAGCAACCTAGGGGTGCAGGGAGGGAGGGCTTTCTTT.

The chain employs TRBV6-1 and TRBJ1-1, with D maybe TRBD1 (6 bases). Germline-derived CDR1 and CDR2 are MNHNS and SASEGT. Trimming left V 4 bases short and J 5 bases short, with 14 bases between. The CDR3 is made up of 14 amino acids. Here the CDR3 reads CASSGTRGGTEAFF. The CDR3 DNA sequence: TGTGCCAGCAGTGGCACGAGGGGGGGGACTGAAGCTTTCTTT.

This chain joins TRBV4-1 and TRBJ2-1; D perhaps matches TRBD2 (6 bases). This CDR3 is built from 15 residues. The V gene lost 5 bases and the J gene lost 2 bases, with 13 bases spanning the gap. Germline V lookup: CDR1 MGHRA, CDR2 YSYEKL. The CDR3 protein is CASSGSGLPYNEQFF. The CDR3 nucleotides are TGCGCCAGCAGCGGCTCGGGACTTCCCTACAATGAGCAGTTCTTC.

The chain couples TRBV28 to TRBJ1-5, with D perhaps TRBD1 (5 bases). Trimming left V 8 bases short and J 4 bases short, with 9 bases between. Germline V gives CDR1 MDHEN, CDR2 SYDVKM. The CDR3 sequence is 12 residues long. The CDR3 loop is CASGEGNQPQHF. The DNA of the CDR3 is TGTGCCAGCGGGGAGGGGAATCAGCCCCAGCATTTT.

The J gene is TRBJ1-1, the V gene TRBV7-8; D might be TRBD1 (5 bases). Between the trimmed V and J ends, which lost 1 base and 4 bases, there was a span of 13 bases. CDR1 is SGHVS, CDR2 FQNEAQ, per germline. CDR3 length equals 15 residues. DNA for the CDR3: TGTGCCAGCAGCTTAGAGGGCCAGGGCCGCACTGAAGCTTTCTTT. Translating it yields CASSLEGQGRTEAFF.

This clone was seen only a few times. The chain couples TRBV12-5 to TRBJ1-4; D is ambiguous. The CDR3 contains 12 residues. Germline V gene data show CDR1 as LGHNT and CDR2 as FRNRAP. Trimming took 5 bases from V and 12 from J, leaving 13 bases between them. CDR3 amino acids: CASGPALGELFF. The CDR3 coding sequence is TGTGCTAGTGGTCCCGCCCTCGGGGAACTGTTTTTT. Full variable domain (remainder filled in from reference TRBV12-5 and TRBJ1-4): DARVTQTPRHKVTEMGQEVTMRCQPILGHNTVFWYRQTMMQGLELLAYFRNRAPLDDSGMPKDRFSAEMPDATLATLKIQPSEPRDSAVYFCASGPALGELFFGSGTQLSVL.

CDR3 protein: CASSSGMPYNEQFF. DNA of the CDR3: TGCGCCAGTAGTAGCGGGATGCCCTACAATGAGCAGTTCTTC. The rearrangement joins TRBV5-1 to TRBJ2-1, with 8 bases lining up with TRBD2. The V and J ends lost 8 bases and 2 bases, in that order; junction bases with no gene match: 6. This CDR3 has 14 amino acids. Germline loops: CDR1 SGHRS, CDR2 YFSETQ.

This clone was seen more than once but under ten times. The V and J genes are TRBV9 and TRBJ1-1, with D possibly being TRBD1 (6 bases). V lost 4 bases and J lost 5, with 15 bases in between. CDR1 is SGDLS and CDR2 is YYNGEE in the germline V gene. The CDR3 covers 14 residues. CDR3 coding DNA: TGTGCCAGCAGCCAACAACAGGGCAATACTGAAGCTTTCTTT. This gives the protein CASSQQQGNTEAFF. Filled out from reference TRBV9 and TRBJ1-1, the complete variable domain reads DSGVTQTPKHLITATGQRVTLRCSPRSGDLSVYWYQQSLDQGLQFLIQYYNGEERAKGNILERFSAQQFPDLHSELNLSSLELGDSALYFCASSQQQGNTEAFFGQGTRLTVV.

The chain joins TRBV30 to TRBJ2-7; D might be TRBD1 (6 bases). The V gene's germline CDR1 is GTSNPN and CDR2 SVGIG (reference sequence). Deletions cut 2 bases from V and 4 bases from J, with 9 bases between. This CDR3 is 12 amino acids long. CDR3 residues: CAWSNRAYEQYF. The CDR3 DNA reads TGTGCCTGGAGTAACAGGGCTTACGAGCAGTACTTC.

J is TRBJ1-2 and V is TRBV6-5, with 7 bases lining up with TRBD1. The CDR3 is made up of 14 amino acids. CDR1 is MNHEY and CDR2 is SVGAGI in the germline V gene. With 4 bases clipped from V and 6 bases from J, the junction kept 8 bases outside the gene matches. The CDR3 here is CASSSPRQGDGYTF. CDR3 DNA: TGTGCCAGCAGTTCCCCCCGACAGGGTGATGGCTACACCTTC.

The chain is built from TRBV18 and TRBJ1-2; 7 bases agree with TRBD1. The germline V gene has CDR1 KGHSH and CDR2 LQKENI. The V gene end was trimmed by 6 bases and the J gene end by 4 bases; junction bases not matched to a gene: 8. This CDR3 is 14 amino acids long. CDR3 loop: CASSPQGGAYGYTF. The DNA of the CDR3 is TGTGCCAGCTCCCCCCAAGGGGGCGCCTATGGCTACACCTTC.

V and J are TRBV7-3 and TRBJ2-2; 8 bases are a match to TRBD2. The germline V gene encodes CDR1 SGHTA and CDR2 FQGTGA. This CDR3 region has 16 residues. Trimming took 6 bases from V and 5 from J; bases not matched to a gene: 11. In DNA form, the CDR3 reads TGTGCCAGCAGTTTCGGGGGGGGTATGAGGACCGGGGAGCTGTTTTTT. Translated: CASSFGGGMRTGELFF.